This TCR beta chain was observed in a study of T-cell memory formation after mild COVID-19. CDR1 and CDR2 from the germline V gene are MGHRA and YSYEKL. V lost 0 bases and J lost 3, with 12 bases in between. This CDR3 is built from 16 residues. This clonotype turned up a few times. TCRdb reanalysed the 5' RACE reads using MiXCR and keeps one entry per CDR3 protein. The sample shows approximately 88,000 distinct CDR3 sequences, roughly 23% of them seen only once. The J gene is TRBJ1-5, the V gene TRBV4-1, with D perhaps matching TRBD1 (5 bases). This TCR derives from a man aged 18 to 29 who had mild COVID-19 (a few samples of this study predate the infection). Cell type and time point are not known. The sequencing input was PBMCs or a T cell subset sorted from them (not recorded which). As DNA, the CDR3 is TGCGCCAGCAGCCAAGAGGTGGGGACCTACAATCAGCCCCAGCATTTT. It encodes CASSQEVGTYNQPQHF.